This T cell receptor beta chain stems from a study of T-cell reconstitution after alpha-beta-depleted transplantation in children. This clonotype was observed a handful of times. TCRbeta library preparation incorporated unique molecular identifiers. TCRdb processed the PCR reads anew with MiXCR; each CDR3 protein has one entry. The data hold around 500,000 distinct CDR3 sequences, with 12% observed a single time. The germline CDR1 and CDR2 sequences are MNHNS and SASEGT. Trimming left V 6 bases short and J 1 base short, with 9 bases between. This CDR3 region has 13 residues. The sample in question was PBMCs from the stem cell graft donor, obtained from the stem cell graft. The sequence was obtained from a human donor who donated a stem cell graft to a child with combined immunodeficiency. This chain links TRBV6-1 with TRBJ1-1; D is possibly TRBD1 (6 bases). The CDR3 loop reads CASRKDRNTEAFF. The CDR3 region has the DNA TGTGCCAGCAGAAAGGACAGGAACACTGAAGCTTTCTTT.